This paragraph reports one T cell receptor (beta chain). TCRdb called the reads again in MiXCR, with one record for every CDR3 protein. The table has about 450,000 distinct CDR3 sequences, approximately 33% seen once; the top ten hold roughly 13%. This record belongs to a study of T cell repertoires in cytomegalovirus infection. The TCR comes from a human donor in good health (CMV status not recorded). Some clones in this sample may be carry-over from other donors' samples. The sample was PBMCs.

The CDR3 nucleotides are TGTGCCAGCAGTCTCGTTGGGGTCCTTCAAGAGACCCAGTACTTC. This gives the protein CASSLVGVLQETQYF. V and J are TRBV12-3 or TRBV12-4 and TRBJ2-5, with D uncertain. This CDR3 is built from 15 residues. V dropped 5 bases and J dropped 2 bases, with 15 bases sitting between them.